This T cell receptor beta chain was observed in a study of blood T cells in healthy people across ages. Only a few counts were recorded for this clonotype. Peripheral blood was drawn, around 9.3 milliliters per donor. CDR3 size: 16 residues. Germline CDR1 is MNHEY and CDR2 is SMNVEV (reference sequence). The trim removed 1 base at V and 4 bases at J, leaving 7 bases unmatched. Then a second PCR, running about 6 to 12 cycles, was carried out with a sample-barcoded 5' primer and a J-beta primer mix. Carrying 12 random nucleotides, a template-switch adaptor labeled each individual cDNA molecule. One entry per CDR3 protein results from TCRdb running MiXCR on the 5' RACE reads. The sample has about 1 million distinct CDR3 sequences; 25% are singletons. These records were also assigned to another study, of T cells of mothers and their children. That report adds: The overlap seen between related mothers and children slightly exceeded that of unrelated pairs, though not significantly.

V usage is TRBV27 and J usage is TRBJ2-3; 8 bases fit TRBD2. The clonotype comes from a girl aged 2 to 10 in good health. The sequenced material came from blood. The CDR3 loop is CASSLLPGGPPDTQYF. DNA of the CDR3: TGTGCCAGCAGTTTATTACCGGGGGGGCCCCCAGATACGCAGTATTTT.